This T cell receptor beta chain was sequenced for a study of blood T cell repertoires in COVID-19. On the study more broadly: T cells, B-cell-depleted T cells, or PBMCs supplied cDNA or gDNA.

The CDR3 runs to 12 residues. With 8 bases removed from V and 11 bases from J, the gap between germline ends came to 18 bases. Germline V gene data show CDR1 as LNHDA and CDR2 as SQIVND (reference sequence). Original analysis: Reference gene primer amplification gave estimated nucleated cell counts. TCRdb's table, derived via immunoSEQ multiplex PCR, lists solely in-frame clones and lacks some. V and J calls and clone size are those listed in that table; D and trimming were worked out from the DNA. The sample lists roughly 62,000 clones; around nine tenths were seen once. V and J are TRBV19 and TRBJ1-1; TRBD1 is a possible D gene (6 bases). The clonotype was recovered from a man between 65 and 85 years old with acute or convalescent COVID-19. Sequencing was done on a sample of peripheral blood. The CDR3 sequence is CASWGRPHAAFF. The DNA of the CDR3 is TGTGCCAGTTGGGGGCGGCCGCACGCGGCTTTCTTT.